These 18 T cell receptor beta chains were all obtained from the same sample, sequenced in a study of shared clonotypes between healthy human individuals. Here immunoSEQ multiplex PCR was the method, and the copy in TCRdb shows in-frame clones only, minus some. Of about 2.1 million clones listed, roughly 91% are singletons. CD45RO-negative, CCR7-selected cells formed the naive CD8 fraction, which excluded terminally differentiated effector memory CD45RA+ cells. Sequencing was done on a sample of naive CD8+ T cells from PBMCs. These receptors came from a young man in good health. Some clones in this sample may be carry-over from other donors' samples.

DNA for the CDR3: TGTGCCAGCAGTCCGTCGTCCGGGCCGATTAACTATGGCTACACCTTC. Translating gives CASSPSSGPINYGYTF. The rearrangement links TRBV27 to TRBJ1-2; D not resolved. This CDR3 is 16 amino acids long. V lost 5 bases and J lost 1, with 17 bases in between. Germline lookup yields CDR1 MNHEY and CDR2 SMNVEV (reference sequence).

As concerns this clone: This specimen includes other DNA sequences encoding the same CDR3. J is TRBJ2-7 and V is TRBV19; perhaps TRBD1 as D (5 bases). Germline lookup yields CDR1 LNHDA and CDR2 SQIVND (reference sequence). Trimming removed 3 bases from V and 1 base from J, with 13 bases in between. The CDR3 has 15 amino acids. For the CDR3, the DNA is TGTGCCAGTAGTATTTGGTTGGCAGGGTCCTACGAGCAGTACTTC. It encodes CASSIWLAGSYEQYF.

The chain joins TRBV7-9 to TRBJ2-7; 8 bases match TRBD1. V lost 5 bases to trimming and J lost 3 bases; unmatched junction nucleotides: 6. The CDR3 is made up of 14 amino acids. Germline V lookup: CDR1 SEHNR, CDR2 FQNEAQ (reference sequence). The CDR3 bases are TGTGCCAGCAGCGCCAGGACAGGGAACTACGAGCAGTACTTC. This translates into CASSARTGNYEQYF.

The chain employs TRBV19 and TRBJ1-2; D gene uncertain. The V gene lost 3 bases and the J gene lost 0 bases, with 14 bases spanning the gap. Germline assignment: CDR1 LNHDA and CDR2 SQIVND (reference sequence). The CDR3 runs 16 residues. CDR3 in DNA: TGTGCCAGTAGTATCGTGTCCTTAACAGCTAACTATGGCTACACCTTC. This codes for CASSIVSLTANYGYTF.

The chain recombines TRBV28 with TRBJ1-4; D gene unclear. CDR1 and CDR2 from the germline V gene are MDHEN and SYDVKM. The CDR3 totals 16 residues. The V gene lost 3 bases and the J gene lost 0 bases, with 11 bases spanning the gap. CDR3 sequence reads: CASSFRLGSTNEKLFF. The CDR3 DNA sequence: TGTGCCAGCAGTTTCAGATTGGGGTCAACTAATGAAAAACTGTTTTTT. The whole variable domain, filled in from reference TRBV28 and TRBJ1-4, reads DVKVTQSSRYLVKRTGEKVFLECVQDMDHENMFWYRQDPGLGLRLIYFSYDVKMKEKGDIPEGYSVSREKKERFSLILESASTNQTSMYLCASSFRLGSTNEKLFFGSGTQLSVL.

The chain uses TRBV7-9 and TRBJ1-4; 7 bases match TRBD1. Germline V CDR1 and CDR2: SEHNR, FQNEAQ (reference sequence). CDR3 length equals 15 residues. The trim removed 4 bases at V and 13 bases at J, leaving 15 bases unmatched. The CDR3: CASSSALDRKGALFF. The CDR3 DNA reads TGTGCCAGCAGCTCGGCCTTGGACAGGAAAGGTGCACTGTTTTTT.

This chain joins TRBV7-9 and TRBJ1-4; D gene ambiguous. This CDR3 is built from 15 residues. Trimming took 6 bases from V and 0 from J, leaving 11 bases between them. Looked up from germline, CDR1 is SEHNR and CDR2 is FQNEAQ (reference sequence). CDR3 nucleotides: TGTGCCAGCAGTTCTATAGACCCAACTAATGAAAAACTGTTTTTT. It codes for CASSSIDPTNEKLFF.

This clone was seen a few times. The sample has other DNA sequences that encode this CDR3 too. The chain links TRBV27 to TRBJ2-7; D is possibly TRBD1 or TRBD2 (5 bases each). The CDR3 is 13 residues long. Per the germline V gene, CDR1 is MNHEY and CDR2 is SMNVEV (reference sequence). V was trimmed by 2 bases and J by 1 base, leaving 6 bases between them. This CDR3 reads CASSLGGSYEQYF. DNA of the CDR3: TGTGCCAGCAGTTTAGGGGGTTCCTACGAGCAGTACTTC.

The CDR3 is CASSHNEVQRVQYF. CDR3 bases: TGTGCCAGCAGCCACAATGAGGTCCAGCGGGTCCAGTACTTC. The V gene is TRBV16, the J gene TRBJ2-4; D may be TRBD2 (6 bases). The V gene's germline CDR1 is KGHSY and CDR2 FQNENV. V lost 3 bases, J lost 13 bases, and 19 bases lay in between. The CDR3 contains 14 residues. Based on the CDR3 plus reference TRBV16 and TRBJ2-4, the full variable domain is GEEVAQTPKHLVRGEGQKAKLYCAPIKGHSYVFWYQQVLKNEFKFLISFQNENVFDETGMPKERFSAKCLPNSPCSLEIQATKLEDSAVYFCASSHNEVQRVQYFGAGTRLSVL.

The chain's CDR3 is CASSETGGGNTIYF. DNA of the CDR3: TGTGCCAGTAGTGAGACAGGGGGCGGAAACACCATATATTTT. The gene calls are TRBV19 and TRBJ1-3; TRBD1 aligns across 10 bases. The germline CDR1 and CDR2 sequences are LNHDA and SQIVND (reference sequence). This CDR3 comprises 14 residues. The V and J ends lost 5 bases and 4 bases, in that order; junction bases with no gene match: 2. The full variable domain, rest sourced from reference TRBV19 and TRBJ1-3, is DGGITQSPKYLFRKEGQNVTLSCEQNLNHDAMYWYRQDPGQGLRLIYYSQIVNDFQKGDIAEGYSVSREKKESFPLTVTSAQKNPTAFYLCASSETGGGNTIYFGEGSWLTVV.

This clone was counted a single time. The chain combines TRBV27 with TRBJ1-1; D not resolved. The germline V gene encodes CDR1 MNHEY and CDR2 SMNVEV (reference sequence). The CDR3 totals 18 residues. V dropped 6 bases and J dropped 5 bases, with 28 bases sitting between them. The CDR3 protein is CASSEITPKGLGDTEAFF. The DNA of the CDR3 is TGTGCCAGCAGCGAAATTACCCCTAAAGGGCTAGGAGATACTGAAGCTTTCTTT.

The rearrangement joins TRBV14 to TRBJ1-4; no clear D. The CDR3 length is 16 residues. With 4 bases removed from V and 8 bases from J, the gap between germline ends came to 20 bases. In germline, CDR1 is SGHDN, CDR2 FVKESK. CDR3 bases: TGTGCCAGCAGCCCAATTTACAGCGCGCGCGTGGAAAAACTGTTTTTT. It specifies CASSPIYSARVEKLFF.

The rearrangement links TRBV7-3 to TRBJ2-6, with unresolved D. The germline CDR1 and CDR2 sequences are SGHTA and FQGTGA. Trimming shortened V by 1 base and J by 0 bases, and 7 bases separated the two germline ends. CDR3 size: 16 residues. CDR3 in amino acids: CASSLRASSGANVLTF. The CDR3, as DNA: TGTGCCAGCAGCTTAAGGGCCAGCTCTGGGGCCAACGTCCTGACTTTC.

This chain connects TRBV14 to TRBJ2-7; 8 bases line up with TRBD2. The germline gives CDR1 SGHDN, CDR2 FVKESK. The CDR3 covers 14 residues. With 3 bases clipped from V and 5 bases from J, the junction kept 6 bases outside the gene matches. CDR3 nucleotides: TGTGCCAGCAGCCAGGGCGGCGGGAGGAACGAGCAGTACTTC. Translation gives CASSQGGGRNEQYF.

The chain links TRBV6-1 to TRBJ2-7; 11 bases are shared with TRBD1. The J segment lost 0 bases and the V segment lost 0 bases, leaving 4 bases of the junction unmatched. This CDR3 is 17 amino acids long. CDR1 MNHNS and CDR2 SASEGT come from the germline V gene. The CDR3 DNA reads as TGTGCCAGCAGTGAAGCCGGACAGGGGGCGGCCTCCTACGAGCAGTACTTC. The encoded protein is CASSEAGQGAASYEQYF.

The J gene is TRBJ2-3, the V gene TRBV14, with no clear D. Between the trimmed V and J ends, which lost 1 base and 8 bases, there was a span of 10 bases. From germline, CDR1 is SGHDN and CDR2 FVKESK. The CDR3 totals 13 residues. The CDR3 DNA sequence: TGTGCCAGCAGCCAAGCCCCTTCGGGTACGCAGTATTTT. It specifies CASSQAPSGTQYF.

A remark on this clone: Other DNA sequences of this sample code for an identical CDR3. The DNA for the CDR3 is TGCAGCGTTGTAGCCGGCGGGCCATACAATGAGCAGTTCTTC. Amino acid sequence: CSVVAGGPYNEQFF. The chain has TRBV29-1 and TRBJ2-1, with D possibly being TRBD2 (5 bases). This CDR3 region has 14 residues. The ends were cut back, 4 bases at V and 4 bases at J, with 14 bases in the middle. The germline CDR1 and CDR2 sequences are SQVTM and ANQGSEA.

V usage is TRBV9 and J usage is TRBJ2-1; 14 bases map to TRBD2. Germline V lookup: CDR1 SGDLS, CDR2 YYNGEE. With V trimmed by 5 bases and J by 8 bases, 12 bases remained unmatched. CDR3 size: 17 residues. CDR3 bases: TGTGCCAGCAGTAGGGGCCCCGGGACTAGCGGGAGCTATGAGCAGTTCTTC. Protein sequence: CASSRGPGTSGSYEQFF.